This T cell receptor (beta chain) comes out of a study of cytomegalovirus exposure and HLA in healthy donors (TCRdb year 2017). In the study overall: In an earlier analysis of under 600 of the donors, less than 350 Gb of sequence data and approximately 120 million unique TCR beta sequences from about 190 million T cells were reported. An early release that covered about 600 HLA-typed donors contained approximately 300 gigabases of sequencing data and some 87 million unique TCR sequences. Among the roughly 400 genotyped donors, approximately 77% belonged to the genetic ancestry cluster associated with self-reported Caucasian donors. The study was designed to test whether signatures of past pathogen exposure could be identified by cataloging public T cell receptors. The T cell repertoires of 670 or so subjects were profiled by immunosequencing and related to cytomegalovirus serostatus. Besides the first cohort of 550 to 750 subjects, a separate validation cohort made up of over a hundred different subjects was used. To predict cytomegalovirus infection status, the study combined high-throughput TCR immunosequencing, statistical association of individual TCRs with disease status, and machine learning. A later analysis re-analyzed previously published TCR beta repertoires from 660 or so donors and added high-resolution HLA genotyping to study TCR occurrence patterns. In the later analysis, no new phenotypic data were used to find candidate immune exposures; instead, reliance was placed on TCR beta sequences and their occurrence across donors. An earlier analysis of approximately 630 of the donors applied high-throughput TCR beta sequencing to assess whether each TCR beta V gene segment acted as functional or pseudogenic. Alongside the repertoire data, information on donor age, sex, ethnicity and CMV serostatus was compiled. In a later genetic analysis, genome-wide SNP genotypes for about 65% of the 666 donors were used, and that subset was treated as a discovery cohort. Every discovery cohort repertoire had been produced on one sequencing platform. Class I and class II HLA loci were covered by the typing at four-digit resolution. The number of typed donors differed by locus: roughly 620-630 for A, B, C, DRB1 and DQB1; approximately 540 for DQA1; 606 for DPA1; and 450 to 480 for DPB1. Several DR-DQ haplotypes were handled as single units for association and clustering because linkage in the cohort was strong. Among around 400 genotyped donors of the cohort, an average of approximately 240,000 unique TCR beta nucleotide sequences was sequenced per donor, of which 15% to 20% were non-productive. Results and caveats for the whole study, not just this receptor: According to a later analysis, parvovirus B19, influenza, CMV and Epstein-Barr virus appeared linked to several top co-occurrence clusters. Strong co-occurrence of HLA alleles, especially DR and DQ, made assigning TCR associations to individual alleles difficult. A cluster of highly shared sequence variants was judged likely to be a technical artifact of the sequencing pipeline. Most CMV-associated TCR beta chains appeared to be HLA-restricted in a later analysis, and the HLA associations seemed to be driven largely by CMV exposure. Because the 87-base-pair reads could not distinguish some IMGT-functional V segments, including TRBV6-2 and TRBV6-3, those segments were excluded. Presence/absence analyses assumed roughly uniform sequencing depth across donors, an assumption that may not hold. A later analysis found that TCR association rates varied across HLA loci, with DRB1 alleles showing the most associated TCRs and HLA-C alleles the fewest. This cohort had only TCR beta chains sequenced, and the lack of alpha or paired-chain data limited which features could be detected. In a later analysis, HLA-associated TCR beta chains showed more clonal expansion and lower generation probabilities than non-associated chains that were equally common. Because HLA typing was missing for some donors at each locus, association tests included only the typed subset. The study listed 150 to 200 TCR beta chains as associated with cytomegalovirus. While some public TCRs were present in many individuals, most TCR sequences turned up only very rarely across donors. Linkage disequilibrium might explain the correlated functional status among segregating V segments, but an unknown experimental factor could not be excluded. At a false discovery rate of 0.05, a later analysis linked 15,000 to 20,000 TCR beta sequences to specific HLA alleles. A further reported finding was that TCR beta sequences accurately predicted the HLA-A and HLA-B alleles for most subjects in the first cohort. An earlier analysis of around 600 of the donors showed that most TCR beta V segments appeared in productive rearrangements either about 90% or about 30% of the time, which broadly matched IMGT annotations. An association between a missense DCLRE1C variant and V-gene and J-gene trimming of TCR beta chains was found in a later genetic analysis and replicated in an independent cohort. A few of the identified cytomegalovirus-associated TCR beta chains were confirmed in vitro to be specific for cytomegalovirus antigens. The authors suggested that the approach could potentially be extended to other disease states and immunological phenotypes. In both the original and validation cohorts, the classifier was reported to diagnose cytomegalovirus status with high specificity and sensitivity. Compared with the approximately 670-donor mean, donors in an Asian-associated ancestry cluster had fewer N-insertions in productive TCRs, according to a later genetic analysis. Approximately 18 rarely observed V segments, including chromosome 9 orphons, were excluded from the earlier analysis of a few hundred of the donors because counts were too low. The only immune exposure information available for the cohort was CMV serostatus.

In total, fewer than 750 healthy bone marrow donors made up the cohort. Cohort members were all nominally healthy when sampled, although unrecorded immune exposures were likely present. Of the approximately 700 cohort members, about 280 had positive CMV serostatus and 350 to 450 had negative CMV serostatus, and CMV serostatus was not recorded for the donor. A peripheral blood sample was provided by each donor, and peripheral blood mononuclear cells were used for TCR beta sequencing. Genomic DNA was extracted from the blood cell samples with the Qiagen DNeasy Blood Extraction Kit. The library relied on the immunoSEQ multiplex PCR assay. The multiplex PCR relied on a mix of 60 forward primers for TCR Vbeta segments and 13 reverse primers for TCR Jbeta segments. The CDR3 region of rearranged TCR beta genes was amplified from genomic DNA with a multiplex PCR assay. On the Illumina HiSeq System, the amplified TCR beta libraries were sequenced as 87-base-pair reads. The original methods were these. Across the roughly 700 repertoires, a later analysis counted roughly 77 million unique TCR beta chains, approximately 12 million of which were shared by at least two donors. Raw reads were error-corrected and collapsed into unique sequences by a nearest-neighbor algorithm in which closely related sequences were merged to remove PCR and sequencing errors. To assign V, D and J gene segments, CDR3 sequences were aligned to IMGT reference sequences. For a sequence to be retained, at least a six-nucleotide match to both a V gene segment and a J gene segment was required. Rearrangements were classified as productive when the CDR3 lacked stop codons and remained in frame with V and J, and all other rearrangements were classified as non-productive. Following IMGT convention, CDR3 was defined as the stretch from the second conserved V-encoded cysteine up to the conserved J-encoded phenylalanine. Sequences without an unambiguous match to a single V gene segment were excluded from the earlier analysis of approximately 600 of the donors. An earlier analysis of fewer than 750 of the donors called V segments functional above 56.7% productive rearrangements and segregating when the between-donor standard deviation exceeded 5%. To diagnose cytomegalovirus status from the catalog of TCR beta chain sequences, a statistical classification framework was built. In a later analysis, TCR nucleotide sequences were compared against IMGT/GENE-DB human TR gene sequences so that V and J genes could be assigned. The TCRdist pipeline was used in a later analysis to assign CDR3 sequences and most-parsimonious VDJ recombination scenarios. In a later analysis, each TCR beta chain was defined by its CDR3 amino acid sequence together with its V-gene family, and reads without a unique V-gene family were excluded. To address suspected cross-contamination and a sequencing artifact, a later analysis removed a few hundred highly shared, low-generation-probability nucleotide sequences. In a later analysis, a clonal expansion index for each public chain was calculated from normalized within-repertoire ranks of inferred template counts. A later analysis computed generation probabilities with a VDJ recombination model fitted to out-of-frame rearrangements, and checked the results against IGoR. In a later analysis, hypergeometric tests were used to score TCR-TCR, TCR-HLA and TCR-CMV co-occurrence, with a repertoire-size bias correction applied to TCR pairs. To estimate false discovery rates, a later analysis permuted the HLA or CMV assignments 20 times. In a later analysis, co-occurring TCRs were grouped with DBSCAN, and TCRdist sequence similarity was added when clustering was performed within HLA-allele-positive subsets. Repertoires with fewer than 30,000 or more than 120,000 public chains, plus five repertoires with anomalous nucleotide sharing, were excluded from co-occurrence clustering. TCRdb retrieved this table from immuneACCESS and kept in-frame rearrangements only. Not all clones are present; in checked studies, unresolved V genes account for under half, and no reason is known for the remainder. From that table come the V and J calls and clone size; the DNA was used to work out D and trimming. The sample table records about 150,000 clones; 79% of these occur just once. In total, the top ten clones hold 3.5% to 4.5% of the sample.

The CDR3 starts with the cysteine, ends with the phenylalanine, and has 16 residues. Kept here is only the CDR3 DNA, which spans 48 bases and is read in frame from base 1. Reading the germline V gene gives CDR1 LGHNA and CDR2 YNFKEQ. The junction carries 9 bases between V and J, which are trimmed by 0 bases and 0 bases respectively. As to this clone: No antigen is known for it. Base quality data are lacking; no much larger clone is found one base away.

Here the chain combines TRBV4-2 and TRBJ1-5, with TRBD1 as a weak D call on 5 bases. The receptor's source is a human donor in good health. The sequenced sample was PBMCs. CDR3 loop: CASSQDDRNSNQPQHF. In nucleotides, the sequence is TGTGCCAGCAGCCAAGATGACAGAAATAGCAATCAGCCCCAGCATTTT.